The 25 T cell receptor beta chains below all came from one sample that was sequenced in a study of STAT5B mutations in CD4+ large granular lymphocyte leukemia. Produced via immunoSEQ multiplex PCR; TCRdb's table is partial and in-frame only. The sample lists 20,000 to 30,000 clones; 65% to 90% were seen once. The source material was CD4+ T cells from blood buffy coats. Receptors were obtained from a human donor in good health.

The chain recombines TRBV19 with TRBJ2-3, with D perhaps matching TRBD1 (5 bases). Trimming took off 3 bases at V and 2 bases at J, with 12 bases between the two ends. CDR1 is LNHDA and CDR2 is SQIVND in the germline V gene (reference sequence). The length of the CDR3 is 15 residues. The CDR3 DNA reads TGTGCCAGTAGTATGATAGGGGAATACACAGATACGCAGTATTTT. Amino acids: CASSMIGEYTDTQYF.

The chain joins TRBV4-3 to TRBJ1-4, with 8 bases identical to TRBD1. Germline trimming cut 0 bases from V and 8 bases from J; bases unmatched to any gene: 5. The germline V gene encodes CDR1 LGHNA and CDR2 YSLEER. CDR3 length: 15 residues. CDR3 protein: CASSQEDRAEEKLFF. The CDR3 DNA reads TGCGCCAGCAGCCAAGAGGACAGGGCTGAGGAAAAACTGTTTTTT.

This chain joins TRBV27 and TRBJ2-5; 9 bases are a match to TRBD1. From germline, CDR1 is MNHEY and CDR2 SMNVEV (reference sequence). The CDR3 has 14 amino acids. V dropped 6 bases and J dropped 5; count of bases not matched to a gene: 7. CDR3 bases: TGTGCCAGCAGCATGGACAGGGGAGGTGAGACCCAGTACTTC. Its translation: CASSMDRGGETQYF.

V gene TRBV6-1 combines with J gene TRBJ2-2, with 10 bases fitting TRBD1. The CDR3 has 14 residues. Germline CDR1 is MNHNS and CDR2 is SASEGT. Trimming removed 7 bases from V and 6 bases from J; junction bases left unmatched: 5. CDR3: CASTQDRGAGELFF. The CDR3 nucleotides are TGTGCCAGCACCCAGGACAGGGGGGCCGGGGAGCTGTTTTTT.

V and J are TRBV29-1 and TRBJ2-2, with D perhaps matching TRBD2 (5 bases). Germline V gene sequence: CDR1 SQVTM, CDR2 ANQGSEA. Trimming took off 8 bases at V and 5 bases at J, with 18 bases between the two ends. The CDR3 consists of 14 residues. CDR3 in amino acids: CSFLTEVGTGELFF. For the CDR3, the DNA is TGCAGCTTTCTGACGGAGGTCGGAACCGGGGAGCTGTTTTTT.

This chain links TRBV6-5 with TRBJ1-4; no clear D gene. Per germline, CDR1 MNHEY and CDR2 SVGAGI. The V gene lost 0 bases and the J gene lost 7 bases, with 9 bases spanning the gap. This CDR3 has 14 amino acids. As DNA, the CDR3 is TGTGCCAGCAGTTACTCCTCCTTGGGTGAAAAACTGTTTTTT. Its translation is CASSYSSLGEKLFF.

The chain uses TRBV5-1 and TRBJ2-3, with 9 bases identical to TRBD2. After removal of 0 bases from V and 0 bases from J, the junction contained 2 bases not matched to a gene. CDR3 length: 16 amino acids. In germline, CDR1 is SGHRS, CDR2 YFSETQ. CDR3 amino acids: CASSLVLAGSTDTQYF. The CDR3, as DNA: TGCGCCAGCAGCTTGGTGCTAGCGGGAAGCACAGATACGCAGTATTTT.

This sequence joins TRBV2 and TRBJ2-7; 7 nucleotides match TRBD2. The CDR3 is 13 amino acids. Unmatched junction bases numbered 4, after V lost 8 bases and J lost 0 bases. Germline CDR1 is SNHLY and CDR2 is FYNNEI. CDR3 amino acids: CASGRENSYEQYF. The DNA for the CDR3 is TGTGCCAGCGGGAGGGAGAACTCCTACGAGCAGTACTTC.

The genes are TRBV19 and TRBJ2-7, with 10 bases matching TRBD1. The CDR3 length is 14 residues. The germline V gene encodes CDR1 LNHDA and CDR2 SQIVND (reference sequence). The V gene end was trimmed by 2 bases and the J gene end by 5 bases; junction bases not matched to a gene: 3. The CDR3 region is CASSIRQGAHEQYF. The DNA for the CDR3 is TGTGCCAGTAGTATAAGACAGGGGGCCCACGAGCAGTACTTC.

The chain employs TRBV7-9 and TRBJ1-4; weak D call: TRBD1 (5 bases). Trimming took 6 bases from V and 5 from J, leaving 13 bases between them. Germline CDR1 SEHNR, CDR2 FQNEAQ (reference sequence). This CDR3 contains 14 residues. The CDR3 bases are TGTGCCAGCAGTTGGGGCACTGGGAATGAAAAACTGTTTTTT. Its translation: CASSWGTGNEKLFF.

The gene calls are TRBV2 and TRBJ1-1; no clear D gene. Deletions cut 5 bases from V and 4 bases from J, with 8 bases between. CDR1 is SNHLY and CDR2 is FYNNEI in the germline V gene. The CDR3 loop spans 12 amino acids. The CDR3 DNA reads as TGTGCCAGCAGTCGCGACGTCACTGAAGCTTTCTTT. Protein sequence: CASSRDVTEAFF. The variable domain in full, with the rest retrieved from reference TRBV2 and TRBJ1-1, is EPEVTQTPSHQVTQMGQEVILRCVPISNHLYFYWYRQILGQKVEFLVSFYNNEISEKSEIFDDQFSVERPDGSNFTLKIRSTKLEDSAMYFCASSRDVTEAFFGQGTRLTVV.

V is TRBV7-2 and J is TRBJ2-7; 11 bases are a match to TRBD2. The junction had 7 bases not matched to a gene; V was cut back by 3 bases and J by 3 bases. From germline, CDR1 is SGHTA and CDR2 FQGNSA. This CDR3 region has 16 residues. The CDR3 DNA reads as TGTGCCAGCAGCTTGCCGCTAGCGGGAGGTTTCTACGAGCAGTACTTC. As protein: CASSLPLAGGFYEQYF.

J is TRBJ2-3 and V is TRBV28; no reliable D call. The CDR3 runs 14 residues. With 6 bases removed from V and 0 bases from J, the gap between germline ends came to 10 bases. Germline CDR1 reads MDHEN; CDR2 reads SYDVKM. The CDR3 spells CASSSAPSTDTQYF. In DNA, the CDR3 is TGTGCCAGCAGCTCCGCTCCAAGCACAGATACGCAGTATTTT.

The chain uses TRBV7-2 and TRBJ2-3, with 7 bases identical to TRBD2. The trim removed 2 bases at V and 3 bases at J, leaving 2 bases unmatched. The CDR3 spans 14 residues. Looked up from germline, CDR1 is SGHTA and CDR2 is FQGNSA. This chain's CDR3 is CASSLSGGTDTQYF. CDR3 sequence (DNA): TGTGCCAGCAGCTTATCCGGGGGGACAGATACGCAGTATTTT.

This clone was seen a few times. V gene TRBV4-2 combines with J gene TRBJ1-1; 8 nucleotides agree with TRBD1. With 4 bases clipped from V and 5 bases from J, the junction kept 6 bases outside the gene matches. CDR1 and CDR2 (germline): LGHNA, YNFKEQ. The CDR3 sequence is 14 residues long. CDR3 sequence reads: CASSPPDRVTEAFF. The CDR3 DNA is TGTGCCAGCAGCCCACCGGACAGGGTAACTGAAGCTTTCTTT.

The chain recombines TRBV10-3 with TRBJ1-2, with unresolved D. Germline CDR1 is ENHRY and CDR2 is SYGVKD. The CDR3 covers 13 residues. Trimming removed 7 bases from V and 4 bases from J, with 13 bases in between. In nucleotides, the CDR3 is TGTGCCATCACCCGAGACGGTTTCTATGGCTACACCTTC. This sequence encodes CAITRDGFYGYTF.

The gene calls are TRBV10-2 and TRBJ1-4; D is undetermined. The CDR3 contains 11 residues. The V gene's germline CDR1 is WSHSY and CDR2 SAAADI. Trimming shortened V by 5 bases and J by 4 bases, and 2 bases separated the two germline ends. CDR3 amino acids: CASSFNEKLFF. In DNA form, the CDR3 reads TGCGCCAGCAGTTTTAATGAAAAACTGTTTTTT.

This clone has a handful of counts. The chain uses TRBV28 and TRBJ1-4; 8 nucleotides line up with TRBD1. Per the germline V gene, CDR1 is MDHEN and CDR2 is SYDVKM. V lost 3 bases to trimming and J lost 7 bases; unmatched junction nucleotides: 4. The CDR3 covers 14 residues. The CDR3 here is CASSFPDRVEKLFF. In nucleotides, the CDR3 is TGTGCCAGCAGTTTTCCGGACAGGGTTGAAAAACTGTTTTTT.

The chain couples TRBV23-1 to TRBJ2-5; 8 bases line up with TRBD1. TRBV23-1 is marked as an open reading frame, function uncertain. Trimming cost V 2 bases and J 14 bases; bases outside gene matches: 7. CDR3 length: 12 amino acids. CDR3 DNA sequence: TGCGCCAGCAGTCAAGGTGGACAGGGTCGCTACTTC. Its protein is CASSQGGQGRYF.

The genes are TRBV10-3 and TRBJ1-2; the D gene is possibly TRBD1 (5 bases). Trimming took 8 bases from V and 6 from J, leaving 13 bases between them. CDR1 is ENHRY and CDR2 is SYGVKD in the germline V gene. This CDR3 has 12 residues. Here the CDR3 reads CAIWGESNGYTF. Here the CDR3 DNA reads TGTGCCATCTGGGGCGAGTCCAATGGCTACACCTTC.

This sequence joins TRBV10-2 and TRBJ2-3, with a possible D match to TRBD1 (6 bases). Germline V lookup: CDR1 WSHSY, CDR2 SAAADI. V lost 5 bases to trimming and J lost 0 bases, with 9 bases between them. The CDR3 loop spans 14 amino acids. CDR3: CASSPGHSTDTQYF. The CDR3 nucleotides read TGCGCCAGCAGTCCGGGACATAGCACAGATACGCAGTATTTT.

This clone was observed a handful of times. V gene TRBV19 combines with J gene TRBJ2-3, with a tentative D call TRBD1 (6 bases). Germline V lookup: CDR1 LNHDA, CDR2 SQIVND (reference sequence). CDR3 size: 14 residues. V lost 2 bases and J lost 5, with 11 bases in between. CDR3: CASSINGRGDTQYF. The CDR3 DNA sequence: TGTGCCAGTAGTATAAATGGCAGGGGAGATACGCAGTATTTT.

This clone appeared once. CDR3 sequence: CASSSPGSDNEQFF. Written as DNA, the CDR3 is TGTGCCAGCAGCTCCCCGGGGTCAGACAATGAGCAGTTCTTC. This sequence joins TRBV7-3 and TRBJ2-1, with D possibly TRBD2 on 5 matching bases. V was clipped by 4 bases and J by 5 bases, with 12 bases between them. This CDR3 comprises 14 residues. Germline CDR1 reads SGHTA; CDR2 reads FQGTGA.

The chain employs TRBV28 and TRBJ2-7, with TRBD1 as a possible D gene (5 bases). V was clipped by 8 bases and J by 2 bases, with 10 bases between them. CDR3 length: 12 residues. Germline loops: CDR1 MDHEN, CDR2 SYDVKM. For the CDR3, the DNA is TGTGCCAGCTCAGGGCTACCCTACGAGCAGTACTTC. As protein: CASSGLPYEQYF.

CDR3 amino acids: CASTNRGAGDTEAFF. DNA of the CDR3: TGTGCCAGCACCAACCGGGGGGCGGGGGACACTGAAGCTTTCTTT. The chain recombines TRBV2 with TRBJ1-1; D may be TRBD1 (6 bases). Per the germline V gene, CDR1 is SNHLY and CDR2 is FYNNEI. CDR3 length: 15 amino acids. Trimming removed 7 bases at V and 3 bases at J, with 18 bases between.